Given below is one T cell receptor beta chain in context. Its specificity is not known. This entry belongs to a study of cytomegalovirus exposure and HLA in healthy donors. The PCR had 60 Vbeta and 13 Jbeta primers. Sequencing used immunoSEQ multiplex PCR; TCRdb keeps in-frame clones, though not all of them. The profile shows about 200,000 clones, 82% of them singletons. Germline loops: CDR1 MDHEN, CDR2 SYDVKM. This CDR3 is 15 amino acids long. V was cut by 2 bases and J by 3 bases, with 13 bases left in between. Study-wide results and caveats: In a later analysis, parvovirus B19, influenza, CMV and Epstein-Barr virus appeared linked to several top co-occurrence clusters. More clonal expansion characterized HLA-associated TCR beta chains than equally common others in a later analysis. A later analysis reportedly identified an Asian-associated ancestry cluster as carrying fewer N-insertions than the 666-donor mean.

At the time of sampling, donors were nominally healthy, though unrecorded immune exposures were likely. Sequencing input: PBMCs. The chain is built from TRBV28 and TRBJ1-2; perhaps TRBD1 as D (6 bases). The TCR originated in a woman aged 45-59 years in good health and CMV-seropositive. CDR3 in amino acids: CASSLTQQGDYGYTF. CDR3 DNA sequence: TGTGCCAGCAGTTTAACCCAACAGGGCGACTATGGCTACACCTTC.